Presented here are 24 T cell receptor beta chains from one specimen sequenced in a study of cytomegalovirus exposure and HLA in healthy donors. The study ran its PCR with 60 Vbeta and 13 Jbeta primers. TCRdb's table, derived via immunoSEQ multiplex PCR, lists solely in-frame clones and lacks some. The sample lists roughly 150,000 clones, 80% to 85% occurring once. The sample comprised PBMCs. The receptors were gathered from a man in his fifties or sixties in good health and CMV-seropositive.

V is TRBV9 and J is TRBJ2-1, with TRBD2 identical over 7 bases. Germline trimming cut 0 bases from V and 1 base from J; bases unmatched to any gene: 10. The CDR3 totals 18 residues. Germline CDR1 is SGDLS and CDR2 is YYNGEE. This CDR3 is CASSVGATGGTSYNEQFF. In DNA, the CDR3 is TGTGCCAGCAGCGTAGGGGCCACGGGGGGTACGTCCTACAATGAGCAGTTCTTC.

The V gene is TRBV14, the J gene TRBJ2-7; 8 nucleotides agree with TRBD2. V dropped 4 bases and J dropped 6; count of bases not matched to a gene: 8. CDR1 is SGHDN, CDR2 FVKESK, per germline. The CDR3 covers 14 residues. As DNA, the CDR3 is TGTGCCAGCAGCCCCAGTGGGCGGGGGGTCGAGCAGTACTTC. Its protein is CASSPSGRGVEQYF.

The CDR3 nucleotides are TGTGCCAGCAGTGGGGACGACAGGGTAGGGTACTCGTACAATGAGCAGTTCTTC. Amino acids: CASSGDDRVGYSYNEQFF. The chain carries TRBV2 and TRBJ2-1, with TRBD1 matching over 7 bases. Germline assignment: CDR1 SNHLY and CDR2 FYNNEI. V gave up 4 bases and J gave up 4 bases; unmatched junction bases: 16. The CDR3 loop spans 18 amino acids. The variable domain in full, with the rest retrieved from reference TRBV2 and TRBJ2-1, is EPEVTQTPSHQVTQMGQEVILRCVPISNHLYFYWYRQILGQKVEFLVSFYNNEISEKSEIFDDQFSVERPDGSNFTLKIRSTKLEDSAMYFCASSGDDRVGYSYNEQFFGPGTRLTVL.

CDR3 protein: CASSPLGRASVEQFF. CDR3 DNA sequence: TGTGCCAGCAGCCCCCTCGGGAGGGCCAGTGTTGAGCAGTTCTTC. The chain is built from TRBV7-2 and TRBJ2-1, with 8 bases matching TRBD2. Germline V gives CDR1 SGHTA, CDR2 FQGNSA. V trimming: 5 bases; J trimming: 9 bases; junction bases outside the gene matches: 12. The CDR3 has 15 residues.

Here the CDR3 DNA reads TGCGCCAGCAGCCAAGACAGGGGGAGTCAGCCCCAGCATTTT. Translating it yields CASSQDRGSQPQHF. The chain carries TRBV4-3 and TRBJ1-5, with 7 bases matching TRBD1. This CDR3 has 14 amino acids. Losses at the gene ends were 0 bases for V and 6 bases for J; bases not matched to a gene: 2. Germline CDR1 is LGHNA and CDR2 is YSLEER.

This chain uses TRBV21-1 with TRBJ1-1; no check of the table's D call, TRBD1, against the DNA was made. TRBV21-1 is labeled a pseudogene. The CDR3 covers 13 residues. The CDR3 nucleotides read TGTGCCAGCAGCCACAGGGGGGGCACTGAAGCTTTCTTT. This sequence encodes CASSHRGGTEAFF.

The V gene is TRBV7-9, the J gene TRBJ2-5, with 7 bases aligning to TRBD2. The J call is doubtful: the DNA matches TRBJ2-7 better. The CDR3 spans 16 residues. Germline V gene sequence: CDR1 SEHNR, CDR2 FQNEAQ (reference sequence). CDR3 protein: CASSPAGVSLTYEQYF. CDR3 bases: TGTGCCAGCAGCCCGGCGGGGGTTAGCCTCACCTACGAGCAGTACTTC.

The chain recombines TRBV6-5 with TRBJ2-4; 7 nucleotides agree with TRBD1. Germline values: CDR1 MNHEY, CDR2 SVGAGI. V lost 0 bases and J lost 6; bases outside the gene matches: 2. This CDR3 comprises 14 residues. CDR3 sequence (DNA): TGTGCCAGCAGTTACTCCCGACAGGGAAACATTCAGTACTTC. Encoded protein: CASSYSRQGNIQYF.

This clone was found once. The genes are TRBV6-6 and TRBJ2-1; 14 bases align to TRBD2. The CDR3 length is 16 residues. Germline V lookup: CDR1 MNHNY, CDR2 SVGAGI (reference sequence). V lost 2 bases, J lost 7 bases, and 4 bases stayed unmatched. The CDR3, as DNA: TGTGCCAGCAGTTACCTCTGGACTAGCGGGAGGAATGAGCAGTTCTTC. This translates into CASSYLWTSGRNEQFF.

CDR3 sequence: CASSYTGTANTEAFF. The CDR3, as DNA: TGTGCCAGCAGTTACACTGGGACAGCGAACACTGAAGCTTTCTTT. The chain uses TRBV6-5 and TRBJ1-1; TRBD1 agrees at 7 bases. Germline CDR1 and CDR2: MNHEY and SVGAGI. The CDR3 length is 15 residues. With V trimmed by 2 bases and J by 1 base, 4 bases remained unmatched.

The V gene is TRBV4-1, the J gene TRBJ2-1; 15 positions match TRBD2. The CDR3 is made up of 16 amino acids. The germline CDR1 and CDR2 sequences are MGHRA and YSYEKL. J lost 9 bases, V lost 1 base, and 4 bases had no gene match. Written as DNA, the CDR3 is TGCGCCAGCAGCCAAGGGTGGGGACTAGCGGGGGGTGAGCAGTTCTTC. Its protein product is CASSQGWGLAGGEQFF.

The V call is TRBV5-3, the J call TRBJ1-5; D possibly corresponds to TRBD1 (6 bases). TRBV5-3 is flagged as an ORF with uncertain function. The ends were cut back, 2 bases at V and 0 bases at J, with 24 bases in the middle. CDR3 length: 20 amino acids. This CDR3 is CARSFQIKGQWKYSNQPQHF. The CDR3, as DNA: TGTGCCAGAAGCTTTCAGATCAAAGGACAGTGGAAGTATAGCAATCAGCCCCAGCATTTT.

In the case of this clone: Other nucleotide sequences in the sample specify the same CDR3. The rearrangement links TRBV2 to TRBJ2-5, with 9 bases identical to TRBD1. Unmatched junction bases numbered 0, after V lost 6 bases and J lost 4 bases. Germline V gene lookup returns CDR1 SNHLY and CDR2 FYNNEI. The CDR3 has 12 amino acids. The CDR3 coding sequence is TGTGCCAGCAGGGACAGGGGAGAGACCCAGTACTTC. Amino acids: CASRDRGETQYF.

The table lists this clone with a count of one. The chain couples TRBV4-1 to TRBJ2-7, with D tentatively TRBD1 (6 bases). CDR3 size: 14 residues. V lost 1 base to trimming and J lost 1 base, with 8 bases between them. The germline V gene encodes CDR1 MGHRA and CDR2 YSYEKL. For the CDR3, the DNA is TGCGCCAGCAGCCAAGTGCAGGGGTCCTACGAGCAGTACTTC. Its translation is CASSQVQGSYEQYF.

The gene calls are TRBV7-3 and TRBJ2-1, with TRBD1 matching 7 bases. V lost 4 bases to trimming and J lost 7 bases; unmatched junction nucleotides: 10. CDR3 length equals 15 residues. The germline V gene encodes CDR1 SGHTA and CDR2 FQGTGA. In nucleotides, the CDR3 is TGTGCCAGCAGCTACACCCGGGACAGTTGGAATGAGCAGTTCTTC. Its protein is CASSYTRDSWNEQFF. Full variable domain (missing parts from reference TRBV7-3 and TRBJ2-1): GAGVSQTPSNKVTEKGKYVELRCDPISGHTALYWYRQSLGQGPEFLIYFQGTGAADDSGLPNDRFFAVRPEGSVSTLKIQRTERGDSAVYLCASSYTRDSWNEQFFGPGTRLTVL.

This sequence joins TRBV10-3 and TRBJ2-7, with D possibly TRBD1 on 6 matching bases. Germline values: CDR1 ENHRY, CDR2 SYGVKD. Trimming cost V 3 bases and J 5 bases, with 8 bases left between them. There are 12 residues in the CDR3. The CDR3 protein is CAISDTGNEQYF. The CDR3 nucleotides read TGTGCCATCAGTGACACAGGGAACGAGCAGTACTTC.

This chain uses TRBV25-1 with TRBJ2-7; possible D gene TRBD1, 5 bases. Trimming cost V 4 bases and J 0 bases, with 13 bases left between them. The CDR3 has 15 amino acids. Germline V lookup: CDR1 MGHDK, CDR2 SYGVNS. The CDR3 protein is CASSVGHASSYEQYF. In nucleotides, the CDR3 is TGTGCCAGCAGTGTCGGACACGCTAGCTCCTACGAGCAGTACTTC.

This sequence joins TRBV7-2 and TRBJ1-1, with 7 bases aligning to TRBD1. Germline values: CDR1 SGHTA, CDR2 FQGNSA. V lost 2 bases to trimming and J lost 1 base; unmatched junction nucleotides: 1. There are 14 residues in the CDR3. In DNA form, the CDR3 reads TGTGCCAGCAGCTTACGACAGGGGAACACTGAAGCTTTCTTT. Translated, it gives CASSLRQGNTEAFF.

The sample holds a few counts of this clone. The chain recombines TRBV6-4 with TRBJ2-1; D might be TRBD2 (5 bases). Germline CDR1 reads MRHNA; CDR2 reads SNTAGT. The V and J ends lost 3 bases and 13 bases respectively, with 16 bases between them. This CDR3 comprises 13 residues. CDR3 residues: CASSEGSSSSQFF. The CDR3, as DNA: TGTGCCAGCAGTGAAGGGTCTAGCTCGTCCCAGTTCTTC.

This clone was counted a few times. The DNA for the CDR3 is TGTGCCAGCAGCTTGCTCCCCGGGACTAGCGGGGTTTATACGCAGTATTTT. This encodes CASSLLPGTSGVYTQYF. The rearrangement uses TRBV7-8 and TRBJ2-3, with 13 bases identical to TRBD2. J was trimmed by 7 bases and V by 3 bases; bases with no gene match: 10. The CDR3 is 17 residues long. CDR1 is SGHVS, CDR2 FQNEAQ, per germline.

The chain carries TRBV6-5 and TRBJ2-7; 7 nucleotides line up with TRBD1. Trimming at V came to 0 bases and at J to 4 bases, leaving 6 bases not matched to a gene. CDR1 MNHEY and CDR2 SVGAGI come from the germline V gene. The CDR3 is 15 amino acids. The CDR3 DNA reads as TGTGCCAGCAGTTACTCGAAAGGGGGCTCTTACGAGCAGTACTTC. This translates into CASSYSKGGSYEQYF.

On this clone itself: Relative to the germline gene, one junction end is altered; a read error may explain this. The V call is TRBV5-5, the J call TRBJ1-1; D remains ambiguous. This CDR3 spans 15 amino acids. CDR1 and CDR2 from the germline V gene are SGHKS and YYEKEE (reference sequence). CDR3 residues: CAGSLVPSGNTEAFF. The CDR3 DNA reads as TGTGCCGGCAGCTTGGTTCCTTCCGGGAACACTGAAGCTTTCTTT.

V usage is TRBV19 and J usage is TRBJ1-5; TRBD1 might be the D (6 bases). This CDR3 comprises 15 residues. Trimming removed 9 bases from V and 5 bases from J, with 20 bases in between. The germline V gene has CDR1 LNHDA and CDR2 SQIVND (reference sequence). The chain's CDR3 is CASVPGHRAYQPQHF. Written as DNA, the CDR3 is TGTGCCAGCGTCCCGGGACACCGGGCATATCAGCCCCAGCATTTT.

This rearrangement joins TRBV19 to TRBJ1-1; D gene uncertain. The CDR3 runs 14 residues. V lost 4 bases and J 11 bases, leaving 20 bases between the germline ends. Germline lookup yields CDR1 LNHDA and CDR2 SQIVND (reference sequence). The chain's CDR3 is CASSSGGPIYGAFF. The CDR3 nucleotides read TGTGCCAGTAGTAGTGGAGGACCAATCTACGGGGCTTTCTTT. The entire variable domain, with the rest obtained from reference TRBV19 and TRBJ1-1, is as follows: DGGITQSPKYLFRKEGQNVTLSCEQNLNHDAMYWYRQDPGQGLRLIYYSQIVNDFQKGDIAEGYSVSREKKESFPLTVTSAQKNPTAFYLCASSSGGPIYGAFFGQGTRLTVV.